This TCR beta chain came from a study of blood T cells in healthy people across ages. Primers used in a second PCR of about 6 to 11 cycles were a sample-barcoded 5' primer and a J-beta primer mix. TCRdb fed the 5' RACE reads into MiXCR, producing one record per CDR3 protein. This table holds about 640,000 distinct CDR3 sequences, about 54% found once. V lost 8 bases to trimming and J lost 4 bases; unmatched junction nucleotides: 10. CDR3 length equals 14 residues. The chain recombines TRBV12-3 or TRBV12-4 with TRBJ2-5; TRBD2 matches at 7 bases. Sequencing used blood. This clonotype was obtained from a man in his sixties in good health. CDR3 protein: CASSDGGNGETQYF. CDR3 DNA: TGTGCCAGCTCCGACGGGGGGAATGGAGAGACCCAGTACTTC.